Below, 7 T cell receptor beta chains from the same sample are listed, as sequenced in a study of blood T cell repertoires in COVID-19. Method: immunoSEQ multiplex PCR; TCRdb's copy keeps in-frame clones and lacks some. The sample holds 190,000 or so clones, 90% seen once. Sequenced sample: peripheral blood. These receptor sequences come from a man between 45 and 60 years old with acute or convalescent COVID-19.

CDR3 region: CASSFFGGATPYGYTF. Here the CDR3 DNA reads TGCGCCAGCAGCTTTTTCGGTGGGGCCACCCCATATGGCTACACCTTC. The rearrangement joins TRBV4-3 to TRBJ1-2; the D gene is possibly TRBD1 (5 bases). V lost 5 bases to trimming and J lost 5 bases, with 21 bases between them. This CDR3 is built from 16 residues. Germline CDR1 LGHNA, CDR2 YSLEER.

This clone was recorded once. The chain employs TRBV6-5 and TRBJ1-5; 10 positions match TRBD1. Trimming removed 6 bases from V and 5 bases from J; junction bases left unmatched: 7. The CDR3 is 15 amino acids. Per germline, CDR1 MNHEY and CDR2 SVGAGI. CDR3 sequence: CASRLGQGSDQPQHF. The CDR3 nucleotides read TGTGCCAGCAGACTGGGACAGGGGAGCGATCAGCCCCAGCATTTT.

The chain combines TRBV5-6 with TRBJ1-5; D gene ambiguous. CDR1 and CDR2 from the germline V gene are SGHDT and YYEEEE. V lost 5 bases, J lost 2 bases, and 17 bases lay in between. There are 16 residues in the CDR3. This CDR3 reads CASSRSEGTGNQPQHF. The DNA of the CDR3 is TGTGCCAGCAGTCGCTCGGAGGGTACTGGCAATCAGCCCCAGCATTTT.

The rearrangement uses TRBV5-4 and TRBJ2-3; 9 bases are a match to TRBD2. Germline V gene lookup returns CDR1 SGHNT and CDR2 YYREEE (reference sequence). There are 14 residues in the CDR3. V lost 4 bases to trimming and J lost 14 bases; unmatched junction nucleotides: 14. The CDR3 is CASSPNNVAGAWYF. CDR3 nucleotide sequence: TGTGCCAGCAGCCCGAATAATGTAGCGGGGGCGTGGTATTTT.

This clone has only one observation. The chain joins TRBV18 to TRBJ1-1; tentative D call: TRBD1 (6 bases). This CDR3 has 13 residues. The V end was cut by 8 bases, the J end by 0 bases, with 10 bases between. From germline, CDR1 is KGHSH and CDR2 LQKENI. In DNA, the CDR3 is TGTGCCAGCCAGGGGTCGATGAACACTGAAGCTTTCTTT. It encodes CASQGSMNTEAFF.

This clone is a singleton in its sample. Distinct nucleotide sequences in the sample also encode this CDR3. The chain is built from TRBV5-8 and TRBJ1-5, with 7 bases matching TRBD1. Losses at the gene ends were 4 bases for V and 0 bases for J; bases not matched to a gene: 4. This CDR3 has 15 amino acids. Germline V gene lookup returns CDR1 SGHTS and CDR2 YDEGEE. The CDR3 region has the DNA TGTGCCAGCAGCCCCTGGACAGGTAGCAATCAGCCCCAGCATTTT. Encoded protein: CASSPWTGSNQPQHF.

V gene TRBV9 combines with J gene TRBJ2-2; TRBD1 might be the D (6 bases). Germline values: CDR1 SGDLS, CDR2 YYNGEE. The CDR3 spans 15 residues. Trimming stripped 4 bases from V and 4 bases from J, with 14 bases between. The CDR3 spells CASSSGASSTGELFF. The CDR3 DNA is TGTGCCAGCAGCTCAGGGGCATCTAGCACCGGGGAGCTGTTTTTT.